The rows below give T cell receptor beta chains drawn from one sample of a study of shared clonotypes between healthy human individuals. Sequenced by immunoSEQ multiplex PCR; TCRdb stores in-frame clones only, minus some. Of 850,000 to 1,200,000 clones in the sample, about 80% are singletons; the top ten hold approximately 1.5%. Sample: memory CD4+ T cells sorted from blood. Every receptor here comes from a man aged 18 to 30 in good health. The CDR3 runs from the conserved cysteine through the conserved F or W. Fields, in order: V gene, clone size, D gene, J gene, CDR3 protein, CDR3 DNA. A D gene is named only where the DNA matches it firmly. For some rows the clone size is stated as once, few or many, or as a class when expanded; others skip it.

v_gene: TRBV2
abundance: NA
d_gene: NA
j_gene: TRBJ2-5
CDR3aa: CASKRTEQETQYF
CDR3nt: TGTGCCAGCAAACGGACAGAACAAGAGACCCAGTACTTC

v_gene: TRBV6-7
abundance: NA
d_gene: NA
j_gene: TRBJ2-7
CDR3aa: CASSYVLAYEQYF
CDR3nt: TGTGCCAGCAGTTACGTTCTAGCGTACGAGCAGTACTTC

v_gene: TRBV30
abundance: NA
d_gene: NA
j_gene: TRBJ2-7
CDR3aa: CAWSETYEQYF
CDR3nt: TGTGCCTGGAGTGAGACTTACGAGCAGTACTTC

v_gene: TRBV6-5
abundance: NA
d_gene: NA
j_gene: TRBJ2-5
CDR3aa: CASSWAIQETQYF
CDR3nt: TGTGCCAGCAGTTGGGCCATCCAAGAGACCCAGTACTTC

v_gene: TRBV7-2
abundance: NA
d_gene: NA
j_gene: TRBJ2-1
CDR3aa: CASSLGQGRSSNEQFF
CDR3nt: TGTGCCAGCAGCTTAGGGCAGGGGAGGAGTAGCAATGAGCAGTTCTTC

v_gene: TRBV27
abundance: NA
d_gene: NA
j_gene: TRBJ1-4
CDR3aa: CASSSVLKGEKLFF
CDR3nt: TGTGCCAGCAGTTCGGTCCTAAAAGGTGAAAAACTGTTTTTT

v_gene: TRBV25-1
abundance: NA
d_gene: NA
j_gene: TRBJ2-2
CDR3aa: CASSATGLGNGELFF
CDR3nt: TGTGCCAGCAGTGCAACCGGGCTAGGGAACGGGGAGCTGTTTTTT

v_gene: TRBV30
abundance: NA
d_gene: NA
j_gene: TRBJ2-3
CDR3aa: CAWGGPLGYGDTQYF
CDR3nt: TGTGCCTGGGGAGGGCCCTTAGGGTATGGAGATACGCAGTATTTT

v_gene: TRBV7-9
abundance: NA
d_gene: NA
j_gene: TRBJ1-4
CDR3aa: CASSQGGQNEKLFF
CDR3nt: TGTGCCAGCAGCCAAGGGGGGCAGAATGAAAAACTGTTTTTT

v_gene: TRBV28
abundance: NA
d_gene: NA
j_gene: TRBJ1-2
CDR3aa: CASRKYAYAFNYGYTF
CDR3nt: TGTGCCAGCAGAAAGTACGCCTACGCGTTTAACTATGGCTACACCTTC

v_gene: TRBV5-6
abundance: NA
d_gene: NA
j_gene: TRBJ1-1
CDR3aa: CASSLRQVNTEAFF
CDR3nt: TGTGCCAGCAGTTTAAGACAAGTGAACACTGAAGCTTTCTTT

v_gene: TRBV4-1
abundance: NA
d_gene: TRBD1
j_gene: TRBJ2-1
CDR3aa: CASSQAGGQVSNEQFF
CDR3nt: TGCGCCAGCAGCCAAGCAGGGGGACAGGTTAGCAATGAGCAGTTCTTC

v_gene: TRBV5-1
abundance: NA
d_gene: NA
j_gene: TRBJ2-7
CDR3aa: CASSYGTPSYEQYF
CDR3nt: TGCGCCAGCAGCTACGGGACTCCTTCCTACGAGCAGTACTTC

v_gene: TRBV4-3
abundance: NA
d_gene: TRBD2
j_gene: TRBJ2-1
CDR3aa: CASSQDLGLAGGYGGNEQFF
CDR3nt: TGCGCCAGCAGCCAAGATCTGGGACTAGCGGGAGGGTACGGAGGCAATGAGCAGTTCTTC

v_gene: TRBV7-2
abundance: NA
d_gene: TRBD1
j_gene: TRBJ1-5
CDR3aa: CASSALGGQGSQPQHF
CDR3nt: TGTGCCAGCTCCGCCTTGGGGGGACAGGGGAGTCAGCCCCAGCATTTT

v_gene: TRBV5-1
abundance: NA
d_gene: TRBD2
j_gene: TRBJ2-2
CDR3aa: CASRTSGGANPGELFF
CDR3nt: TGCGCCAGCCGGACTAGCGGGGGGGCAAATCCCGGGGAGCTGTTTTTT

v_gene: TRBV5-4
abundance: NA
d_gene: NA
j_gene: TRBJ2-7
CDR3aa: CASSPSGQGRADEQYF
CDR3nt: TGTGCCAGCAGCCCCTCCGGGCAGGGCCGAGCGGACGAGCAGTACTTC

v_gene: TRBV2
abundance: NA
d_gene: NA
j_gene: TRBJ2-2
CDR3aa: CAGRGVGELFF
CDR3nt: TGTGCTGGACGCGGAGTCGGGGAGCTGTTTTTT

v_gene: TRBV20-1
abundance: NA
d_gene: NA
j_gene: TRBJ1-1
CDR3aa: CSARTLTEAFF
CDR3nt: TGCAGTGCTAGAACACTCACTGAAGCTTTCTTT

v_gene: TRBV6-5
abundance: NA
d_gene: TRBD1
j_gene: TRBJ2-2
CDR3aa: CASSYRGQTGELFF
CDR3nt: TGTGCCAGCAGTTACAGGGGGCAAACCGGGGAGCTGTTTTTT

v_gene: TRBV9
abundance: NA
d_gene: NA
j_gene: TRBJ2-3
CDR3aa: CASSVWQGVGTDTQYF
CDR3nt: TGTGCCAGCAGCGTATGGCAGGGTGTTGGCACAGATACGCAGTATTTT

v_gene: TRBV5-4
abundance: NA
d_gene: TRBD1
j_gene: TRBJ1-2
CDR3aa: CASRPDRGTTYGYTF
CDR3nt: TGTGCCAGCAGACCGGACAGGGGAACGACCTATGGCTACACCTTC

v_gene: TRBV7-9
abundance: NA
d_gene: NA
j_gene: TRBJ1-6
CDR3aa: CASSLGTANSPLHF
CDR3nt: TGTGCCAGCAGCTTAGGGACAGCGAATTCACCCCTCCACTTT

v_gene: TRBV11-2
abundance: few
d_gene: TRBD2
j_gene: TRBJ2-3
CDR3aa: CASSTDSGGPDTQYF
CDR3nt: TGTGCCAGCAGTACCGATAGCGGGGGCCCAGATACGCAGTATTTT

v_gene: TRBV7-8
abundance: NA
d_gene: NA
j_gene: TRBJ2-3
CDR3aa: CASSKPTDTQYF
CDR3nt: TGTGCCAGCAGCAAGCCCACAGATACGCAGTATTTT

v_gene: TRBV9
abundance: NA
d_gene: NA
j_gene: TRBJ1-1
CDR3aa: CASSLMNTEAFF
CDR3nt: TGTGCCAGCAGTCTTATGAACACTGAAGCTTTCTTT

v_gene: TRBV7-9
abundance: NA
d_gene: TRBD1
j_gene: TRBJ1-2
CDR3aa: CASSLGWDRVTNGYTF
CDR3nt: TGTGCCAGCAGCTTGGGATGGGACAGGGTGACGAATGGCTACACCTTC

v_gene: TRBV18
abundance: once
d_gene: NA
j_gene: TRBJ2-3
CDR3aa: CASSEISTDTQYF
CDR3nt: TGTGCCAGCTCAGAAATTAGCACAGATACGCAGTATTTT

v_gene: TRBV6-6
abundance: few
d_gene: TRBD1
j_gene: TRBJ1-2
CDR3aa: CASIHTTGQGNGYTF
CDR3nt: TGTGCCAGCATCCACACGACGGGACAGGGTAATGGCTACACCTTC

v_gene: TRBV5-6
abundance: once
d_gene: NA
j_gene: TRBJ2-7
CDR3aa: CASSLNRNYEQYF
CDR3nt: TGTGCCAGCAGCTTGAACAGAAACTACGAGCAGTACTTC

v_gene: TRBV18
abundance: NA
d_gene: NA
j_gene: TRBJ2-7
CDR3aa: CASSQGGAEQYF
CDR3nt: TGTGCCAGCTCACAGGGGGGGGCCGAGCAGTACTTC